Following are 24 T cell receptor beta chains from one sample sequenced in a study of CD8+ T cells in alopecia areata. Treatment here: oral pan-JAK inhibitor, 5-10 mg twice daily. RNA extraction and reverse transcription yielded cDNA as sequencing template. TCRdb's copy holds only in-frame clones and misses some; the assay was immunoSEQ multiplex PCR. Of 120,000 or so clones listed, approximately 60% were seen once; the top ten hold around 6%. The sample in question was CD4+ T cells sorted from blood, obtained at week 4, from a patient treated with tofacitinib. These receptor sequences come from a human donor with alopecia areata.

The V call is TRBV5-4, the J call TRBJ1-4; 7 bases align to TRBD1. Germline CDR1 and CDR2: SGHNT and YYREEE (reference sequence). After removal of 4 bases from V and 6 bases from J, the junction contained 6 bases not matched to a gene. This CDR3 is 14 amino acids long. The CDR3, as DNA: TGTGCCAGCAGCCTGGGGACAGCCCATGAAAAACTGTTTTTT. Encoded protein: CASSLGTAHEKLFF. Variable domain in full (rest from reference TRBV5-4 and TRBJ1-4): ETGVTQSPTHLIKTRGQQVTLRCSSQSGHNTVSWYQQALGQGPQFIFQYYREEENGRGNFPPRFSGLQFPNYSSELNVNALELDDSALYLCASSLGTAHEKLFFGSGTQLSVL.

J is TRBJ2-7 and V is TRBV30, with TRBD1 identical over 7 bases. Looked up from germline, CDR1 is GTSNPN and CDR2 is SVGIG (reference sequence). This CDR3 comprises 13 residues. The V gene end was trimmed by 2 bases and the J gene end by 3 bases; junction bases not matched to a gene: 4. CDR3 coding DNA: TGTGCCTGGAGTCAGGCAGGGGGCTACGAGCAGTACTTC. Protein product: CAWSQAGGYEQYF.

The rearrangement joins TRBV29-1 to TRBJ2-3, with D possibly TRBD1 on 5 matching bases. Looked up from germline, CDR1 is SQVTM and CDR2 is ANQGSEA. Trimming left V 5 bases short and J 2 bases short, with 8 bases between. The CDR3 covers 12 residues. CDR3 sequence (DNA): TGCAGCGTTCGCAGGGACACAGATACGCAGTATTTT. This encodes CSVRRDTDTQYF.

This chain uses TRBV5-1 with TRBJ2-2; TRBD1 agrees at 8 bases. CDR1 is SGHRS, CDR2 YFSETQ, per germline. V gave up 3 bases and J gave up 7 bases; unmatched junction bases: 5. This CDR3 has 14 amino acids. DNA for the CDR3: TGCGCCAGCAGCTACCAGGGGGCGCGCGGGGAGCTGTTTTTT. It specifies CASSYQGARGELFF. The full variable domain, its missing parts supplied by reference TRBV5-1 and TRBJ2-2, is KAGVTQTPRYLIKTRGQQVTLSCSPISGHRSVSWYQQTPGQGLQFLFEYFSETQRNKGNFPGRFSGRQFSNSRSEMNVSTLELGDSALYLCASSYQGARGELFFGEGSRLTVL.

This clone was observed a handful of times. This chain connects TRBV10-3 to TRBJ2-1; maybe TRBD1 (5 bases). Germline V gene lookup returns CDR1 ENHRY and CDR2 SYGVKD. Trimming shortened V by 6 bases and J by 10 bases, and 10 bases separated the two germline ends. The CDR3 has 11 residues. The CDR3 DNA reads TGTGCCATCAGCAGCTCAGGGGAGCAGTTCTTC. Protein: CAISSSGEQFF.

V gene TRBV4-1 combines with J gene TRBJ2-7; TRBD1 matches at 9 bases. From germline, CDR1 is MGHRA and CDR2 YSYEKL. Trimming took 4 bases from V and 2 from J; bases not matched to a gene: 6. This CDR3 contains 15 residues. Here the CDR3 DNA reads TGCGCCAGCAGCCTTCGGGACAGGGTTACCTACGAGCAGTACTTC. Its translation: CASSLRDRVTYEQYF.

The V gene is TRBV19, the J gene TRBJ2-3; 7 bases align to TRBD1. Germline trimming cut 7 bases from V and 1 base from J; bases unmatched to any gene: 8. CDR3 length: 15 amino acids. CDR1 LNHDA and CDR2 SQIVND come from the germline V gene (reference sequence). CDR3: CASKYRGGGTDTQYF. The CDR3 nucleotides are TGTGCCAGTAAGTACAGGGGCGGTGGCACAGATACGCAGTATTTT. The full variable domain, its missing parts supplied by reference TRBV19 and TRBJ2-3, is DGGITQSPKYLFRKEGQNVTLSCEQNLNHDAMYWYRQDPGQGLRLIYYSQIVNDFQKGDIAEGYSVSREKKESFPLTVTSAQKNPTAFYLCASKYRGGGTDTQYFGPGTRLTVL.

The genes are TRBV7-2 and TRBJ2-1; D might be TRBD2 (6 bases). V was clipped by 1 base and J by 4 bases, with 14 bases between them. The CDR3 has 16 residues. CDR1 SGHTA and CDR2 FQGNSA come from the germline V gene. CDR3 protein: CASSLVGSGRYNEQFF. In DNA form, the CDR3 reads TGTGCCAGCAGCTTAGTGGGTAGCGGTAGATACAATGAGCAGTTCTTC.

This sequence joins TRBV27 and TRBJ2-1; tentatively, D is TRBD1 or TRBD2 (5 bases each). V was trimmed by 2 bases and J by 8 bases, leaving 7 bases between them. CDR3 length: 12 amino acids. Germline V CDR1 and CDR2: MNHEY, SMNVEV (reference sequence). CDR3 region: CASSLRGDEQFF. The CDR3 bases are TGTGCCAGCAGTTTACGGGGCGATGAGCAGTTCTTC.

The rearrangement uses TRBV5-1 and TRBJ1-2; 7 bases match TRBD1. V gave up 4 bases and J gave up 14 bases; unmatched junction bases: 17. The CDR3 loop spans 14 amino acids. Per the germline V gene, CDR1 is SGHRS and CDR2 is YFSETQ. The CDR3 nucleotides read TGCGCCAGCAGCACCGCCGGGACAGCCTCGAATAAAACCTTC. This translates into CASSTAGTASNKTF.

The rearrangement links TRBV5-6 to TRBJ2-7, with D perhaps given as TRBD1 or TRBD2 (5 bases each). V lost 4 bases, J lost 0 bases, and 11 bases lay in between. The CDR3 sequence is 14 residues long. Germline CDR1 is SGHDT and CDR2 is YYEEEE. This CDR3 is CASSVDGGSYEQYF. CDR3 in DNA: TGTGCCAGCAGCGTCGATGGGGGCTCCTACGAGCAGTACTTC.

This chain links TRBV30 with TRBJ1-2; 8 bases align to TRBD1. The CDR3 extends over 15 amino acids. From germline, CDR1 is GTSNPN and CDR2 SVGIG (reference sequence). V dropped 2 bases and J dropped 5; count of bases not matched to a gene: 10. CDR3 sequence reads: CAWSPMGTGRYGYTF. CDR3 DNA: TGTGCCTGGAGTCCCATGGGGACAGGACGGTATGGCTACACCTTC.

This clone was seen more than once but under ten times. This chain links TRBV21-1 with TRBJ1-2; TRBD1 is taken as the D call from the table, unchecked against the DNA. TRBV21-1 represents a pseudogene. The CDR3 runs to 13 residues. The CDR3 DNA sequence: TGTGCCAGCAGTAGAAGGGGATTGGGTGGCTACACCTTC. Translated: CASSRRGLGGYTF.

The chain is built from TRBV5-1 and TRBJ2-5; tentatively, D is TRBD2 (6 bases). Trimming pared 0 bases from V and 4 bases from J, leaving 13 bases between. The CDR3 totals 15 residues. Per germline, CDR1 SGHRS and CDR2 YFSETQ. This CDR3 reads CASSLDRGMGETQYF. CDR3 sequence (DNA): TGCGCCAGCAGCTTGGATCGGGGGATGGGAGAGACCCAGTACTTC.

J is TRBJ2-3 and V is TRBV15; the D is unclear. This CDR3 region has 13 residues. V was shortened by 0 bases and J by 4 bases, with 5 bases between the two germline ends. Looked up from germline, CDR1 is LNHNV and CDR2 is YYDKDF (reference sequence). The CDR3 reads CATSRDLSDTQYF. In nucleotides, the CDR3 is TGTGCCACCAGCAGAGATTTGTCAGATACGCAGTATTTT.

The rearrangement joins TRBV25-1 to TRBJ1-2; 8 nucleotides match TRBD1. This CDR3 comprises 14 residues. The J segment lost 4 bases and the V segment lost 4 bases, leaving 5 bases of the junction unmatched. From germline, CDR1 is MGHDK and CDR2 SYGVNS. The chain's CDR3 is CASSGQGPFYGYTF. The CDR3 DNA reads TGTGCCAGCAGTGGACAGGGGCCATTCTATGGCTACACCTTC.

The V and J genes are TRBV5-1 and TRBJ2-1; 7 nucleotides line up with TRBD2. CDR1 is SGHRS, CDR2 YFSETQ, per germline. The CDR3 covers 15 residues. The ends lost 2 bases at V and 5 bases at J; junction bases unmatched: 7. The CDR3 loop reads CASSFMPSGDNEQFF. The CDR3 region has the DNA TGCGCCAGCAGCTTTATGCCTAGCGGTGACAATGAGCAGTTCTTC. The whole variable domain, filled in from reference TRBV5-1 and TRBJ2-1, reads KAGVTQTPRYLIKTRGQQVTLSCSPISGHRSVSWYQQTPGQGLQFLFEYFSETQRNKGNFPGRFSGRQFSNSRSEMNVSTLELGDSALYLCASSFMPSGDNEQFFGPGTRLTVL.

The chain joins TRBV9 to TRBJ2-1; a possible D gene is TRBD1 (5 bases). CDR1 and CDR2 (germline): SGDLS, YYNGEE. The CDR3 is 14 residues long. Trimming left V 0 bases short and J 7 bases short, with 11 bases between. CDR3: CASSVASSGNEQFF. CDR3 coding DNA: TGTGCCAGCAGCGTAGCATCCTCAGGGAATGAGCAGTTCTTC.

This clone was observed once. Other DNA sequences in this sample translate to the same CDR3. This chain links TRBV30 with TRBJ1-1, with D unclear. CDR3 length: 13 amino acids. The germline V gene encodes CDR1 GTSNPN and CDR2 SVGIG (reference sequence). Trimming shortened V by 0 bases and J by 3 bases, and 8 bases separated the two germline ends. CDR3 DNA sequence: TGTGCCTGGAGTGTACGAGTGGACACTGAAGCTTTCTTT. Protein product: CAWSVRVDTEAFF.

This clone was observed a single time. The rearrangement uses TRBV5-1 and TRBJ2-3, with 8 nucleotides matching TRBD2. The germline gives CDR1 SGHRS, CDR2 YFSETQ. After removal of 1 base from V and 4 bases from J, the junction contained 5 bases not matched to a gene. The CDR3 is 15 residues long. The CDR3 nucleotides are TGCGCCAGCAGCTTGTTGGCGGGGGGCGCAGATACGCAGTATTTT. Its translation: CASSLLAGGADTQYF. Filled out from reference TRBV5-1 and TRBJ2-3, the complete variable domain reads KAGVTQTPRYLIKTRGQQVTLSCSPISGHRSVSWYQQTPGQGLQFLFEYFSETQRNKGNFPGRFSGRQFSNSRSEMNVSTLELGDSALYLCASSLLAGGADTQYFGPGTRLTVL.

The chain combines TRBV29-1 with TRBJ1-1, with 7 bases lining up with TRBD1. Germline CDR1 SQVTM, CDR2 ANQGSEA. Trimming removed 2 bases from V and 5 bases from J; junction bases left unmatched: 5. CDR3 length equals 13 residues. CDR3: CSVEIRGATEAFF. CDR3 DNA: TGCAGCGTTGAAATCAGGGGGGCAACTGAAGCTTTCTTT.

The chain is built from TRBV9 and TRBJ2-7, with D possibly being TRBD1 or TRBD2 (5 bases each). Germline CDR1 is SGDLS and CDR2 is YYNGEE. This CDR3 is 14 amino acids long. The V end was cut by 0 bases, the J end by 6 bases, with 13 bases between. CDR3 bases: TGTGCCAGCAGCGTAGGGTCCGGGGCTCTCGAGCAGTACTTC. It encodes CASSVGSGALEQYF.

This chain connects TRBV5-4 to TRBJ2-1; D is ambiguous. CDR1 is SGHNT and CDR2 is YYREEE in the germline V gene (reference sequence). V lost 4 bases, J lost 4 bases, and 6 bases lay in between. The CDR3 length is 12 residues. CDR3 DNA: TGTGCCAGCAGCATAAGATACAATGAGCAGTTCTTC. Its translation is CASSIRYNEQFF. Full variable domain (missing parts from reference TRBV5-4 and TRBJ2-1): ETGVTQSPTHLIKTRGQQVTLRCSSQSGHNTVSWYQQALGQGPQFIFQYYREEENGRGNFPPRFSGLQFPNYSSELNVNALELDDSALYLCASSIRYNEQFFGPGTRLTVL.

This chain uses TRBV11-2 with TRBJ1-2; no clear D gene. V was trimmed by 6 bases and J by 8 bases, leaving 16 bases between them. Germline loops: CDR1 SGHAT, CDR2 FQNNGV. This CDR3 contains 13 residues. The CDR3 DNA reads as TGTGCCAGCAGTGAGAACCTACTCTGGGGCTACACCTTC. Protein: CASSENLLWGYTF.